The next 22 T cell receptor beta chains were all read from a single sample in a study of patients and donors after allogeneic stem cell transplantation. TCRdb re-analysed the RT-PCR reads in MiXCR, keeping a single row per CDR3 protein. The table lists roughly 140,000 distinct CDR3 sequences, about 36% of them singletons. Material for sequencing was blood, either unsorted or a sorted T cell fraction (not recorded which). These receptor sequences come from a human donor who was either an allogeneic HSCT recipient or a stem cell or donor lymphocyte infusion donor (not recorded which). It is not recorded whose cells these are; they may come from a transplant donor.

This clonotype was seen a few times. The CDR3 protein is CASSAAGTADTEAFF. The CDR3 DNA follows: TGTGCCAGCAGCGCCGCCGGGACGGCAGACACTGAAGCTTTCTTT. The V and J genes are TRBV9 and TRBJ1-1, with D perhaps matching TRBD1 (5 bases). V was cut by 3 bases and J by 3 bases, with 15 bases left in between. There are 15 residues in the CDR3. The germline V gene has CDR1 SGDLS and CDR2 YYNGEE. Together with reference TRBV9 and TRBJ1-1, the CDR3 gives the full variable domain: DSGVTQTPKHLITATGQRVTLRCSPRSGDLSVYWYQQSLDQGLQFLIQYYNGEERAKGNILERFSAQQFPDLHSELNLSSLELGDSALYFCASSAAGTADTEAFFGQGTRLTVV.

This clonotype was counted between two and nine times. The chain has TRBV27 and TRBJ1-6; 7 bases agree with TRBD1. Trimming at V came to 5 bases and at J to 4 bases, leaving 8 bases not matched to a gene. The CDR3 sequence is 16 residues long. Germline lookup yields CDR1 MNHEY and CDR2 SMNVEV (reference sequence). CDR3 DNA sequence: TGTGCCAGCAGTCTTACCGGGACAGCTTATAATTCACCCCTCCACTTT. Its translation is CASSLTGTAYNSPLHF.

V is TRBV10-3 and J is TRBJ2-1; D could derive from TRBD1 or TRBD2 (6 bases each). The germline V gene has CDR1 ENHRY and CDR2 SYGVKD. This CDR3 comprises 14 residues. V lost 6 bases and J 7 bases, leaving 16 bases between the germline ends. This chain's CDR3 is CAISRGPLDNEQFF. The DNA for the CDR3 is TGTGCCATCAGCCGGGGGCCCCTCGATAATGAGCAGTTCTTC.

The chain combines TRBV28 with TRBJ1-5; TRBD1 is a possible D gene (5 bases). V lost 3 bases and J lost 7, with 10 bases in between. CDR1 is MDHEN, CDR2 SYDVKM, per germline. The CDR3 is made up of 13 amino acids. This CDR3 is CASSFRVGQPQHF. The CDR3 coding sequence is TGTGCCAGCAGTTTCAGGGTCGGGCAGCCCCAGCATTTT.

The gene calls are TRBV7-2 and TRBJ1-3; D gene unclear. Per germline, CDR1 SGHTA and CDR2 FQGNSA. This CDR3 contains 16 residues. The V end lost 2 bases, the J end lost 2 bases, and 13 bases lay between the germline ends. CDR3 sequence reads: CASSLLRLETGNTIYF. The CDR3 DNA follows: TGTGCCAGCAGCTTATTGCGGCTCGAAACTGGAAACACCATATATTTT.

This clonotype was seen a few times. This chain joins TRBV9 and TRBJ1-4, with 7 bases matching TRBD1. Germline lookup yields CDR1 SGDLS and CDR2 YYNGEE. The CDR3 has 14 amino acids. V lost 4 bases to trimming and J lost 4 bases; unmatched junction nucleotides: 4. The CDR3 loop reads CASSRDSDNEKLFF. The CDR3 nucleotides are TGTGCCAGCAGCCGGGACAGCGATAATGAAAAACTGTTTTTT.

The rearrangement joins TRBV20-1 to TRBJ2-7; unclear D gene. Germline loops: CDR1 DFQATT, CDR2 SNEGSKA (reference sequence). V was trimmed by 2 bases and J by 4 bases, leaving 12 bases between them. The CDR3 is 13 amino acids. The CDR3: CSARKGLVYEQYF. As DNA, the CDR3 is TGCAGTGCTAGAAAAGGGTTGGTATACGAGCAGTACTTC.

This clonotype was seen more than once but under ten times. The chain employs TRBV20-1 and TRBJ1-2; 7 nucleotides agree with TRBD1. The CDR3 extends over 12 amino acids. The J segment lost 2 bases and the V segment lost 6 bases, leaving 3 bases of the junction unmatched. The germline CDR1 and CDR2 sequences are DFQATT and SNEGSKA (reference sequence). The CDR3 nucleotides are TGCAGTGCCGAGACAGGGAACTATGGCTACACCTTC. Residues: CSAETGNYGYTF.

This clonotype appeared a single time. The rearrangement joins TRBV7-2 to TRBJ2-2; tentatively, D is TRBD1 (5 bases). The germline gives CDR1 SGHTA, CDR2 FQGNSA. V lost 2 bases, J lost 8 bases, and 12 bases lay in between. The CDR3 has 14 amino acids. In DNA, the CDR3 is TGTGCCAGCAGCTTAATGGCCAGGGCTGGGGAGCTGTTTTTT. It yields the protein CASSLMARAGELFF.

The chain employs TRBV12-3 or TRBV12-4 and TRBJ1-1; D remains unclear. Trimming took off 6 bases at V and 5 bases at J, with 13 bases between the two ends. The CDR3 is 13 residues long. Here the CDR3 reads CASRRITGTEAFF. The CDR3 nucleotides are TGTGCCAGCAGAAGGATTACGGGGACTGAAGCTTTCTTT.

This chain connects TRBV12-3 or TRBV12-4 to TRBJ1-2; D is undetermined. V lost 1 base and J lost 8, with 20 bases in between. This CDR3 region has 16 residues. The CDR3 sequence is CASSLEWATWKRGYTF. For the CDR3, the DNA is TGTGCCAGCAGTTTAGAGTGGGCGACCTGGAAGAGGGGCTACACCTTC.

This chain uses TRBV6-1 with TRBJ1-1; no definite D call. The ends were cut back, 4 bases at V and 8 bases at J, with 5 bases in the middle. The CDR3 contains 10 residues. Germline V lookup: CDR1 MNHNS, CDR2 SASEGT. The CDR3: CASSGGEAFF. The CDR3 region has the DNA TGTGCCAGCAGTGGTGGGGAAGCTTTCTTT.

The CDR3 spells CASSYSRANTEAFF. In DNA form, the CDR3 reads TGTGCCAGCAGTTATTCTCGCGCCAACACTGAAGCTTTCTTT. The chain is built from TRBV12-3 or TRBV12-4 and TRBJ1-1; D unresolved. The length of the CDR3 is 14 residues. V was pared by 4 bases and J by 2 bases, with 11 bases between.

CDR3 in DNA: TGTGCCAGCAGCCCGGGGGGGTATGAAAAACTGTTTTTT. Its protein product is CASSPGGYEKLFF. The chain employs TRBV12-3 or TRBV12-4 and TRBJ1-4; the D gene is possibly TRBD1 (5 bases). The CDR3 is made up of 13 amino acids. V was clipped by 6 bases and J by 6 bases, with 11 bases between them.

In its sample, this clonotype was seen a few times. The chain is built from TRBV27 and TRBJ1-2, with D unclear. Germline values: CDR1 MNHEY, CDR2 SMNVEV (reference sequence). V lost 3 bases and J 2 bases, leaving 7 bases between the germline ends. The CDR3 covers 13 residues. The CDR3 nucleotides read TGTGCCAGCAGTTTTTTTCGAAACTATGGCTACACCTTC. Translation: CASSFFRNYGYTF.

This clonotype was recorded many times. V and J are TRBV10-3 and TRBJ1-4; no definite D call. The V gene's germline CDR1 is ENHRY and CDR2 SYGVKD. V was shortened by 0 bases and J by 8 bases, with 4 bases between the two germline ends. The CDR3 has 12 amino acids. The CDR3 DNA follows: TGTGCCATCAGTGAGTCAGGCGAAAAACTGTTTTTT. This codes for CAISESGEKLFF.

This clonotype turned up a few times. This chain connects TRBV20-1 to TRBJ1-1, with D unresolved. Trimming stripped 6 bases from V and 8 bases from J, with 10 bases between. Germline V gene sequence: CDR1 DFQATT, CDR2 SNEGSKA (reference sequence). CDR3 length: 10 residues. CDR3 bases: TGCAGTGCGCTAGGATTGGAAGCTTTCTTT. Translating gives CSALGLEAFF.

The V gene is TRBV7-9, the J gene TRBJ2-3; no firm D call. The CDR3 covers 14 residues. Germline V gives CDR1 SEHNR, CDR2 FQNEAQ (reference sequence). Trimming stripped 7 bases from V and 2 bases from J, with 13 bases between. This CDR3 reads CASTPRAVTDTQYF. The CDR3 bases are TGTGCCAGCACCCCTCGGGCGGTCACAGATACGCAGTATTTT. The full variable domain, rest sourced from reference TRBV7-9 and TRBJ2-3, is DTGVSQNPRHKITKRGQNVTFRCDPISEHNRLYWYRQTLGQGPEFLTYFQNEAQLEKSRLLSDRFSAERPKGSFSTLEIQRTEQGDSAMYLCASTPRAVTDTQYFGPGTRLTVL.

The chain combines TRBV7-2 with TRBJ2-1; a weak D match, TRBD1 (6 bases). V was clipped by 5 bases and J by 6 bases, with 20 bases between them. The CDR3 covers 16 residues. Germline V CDR1 and CDR2: SGHTA, FQGNSA. The CDR3 DNA reads as TGTGCCAGCAGCAACGTCATAGGGACATGGGGCAATGAGCAGTTCTTC. Its protein product is CASSNVIGTWGNEQFF.

There are a few counts of this clonotype. The rearrangement joins TRBV11-2 to TRBJ1-4; TRBD1 matches at 9 bases. Germline CDR1 is SGHAT and CDR2 is FQNNGV. Trimming cost V 4 bases and J 5 bases; bases outside gene matches: 5. The CDR3 extends over 15 amino acids. CDR3 sequence reads: CASSSSGTGNEKLFF. The CDR3 DNA sequence: TGTGCCAGCAGCTCGTCCGGGACAGGGAATGAAAAACTGTTTTTT.

In this sample, this clonotype turned up a few times. The rearrangement joins TRBV7-3 to TRBJ1-6; TRBD1 might be the D (6 bases). CDR1 is SGHTA, CDR2 FQGTGA, per germline. Trimming removed 1 base from V and 10 bases from J, with 8 bases in between. The CDR3 length is 13 residues. The CDR3: CASSLNGGSPLHF. For the CDR3, the DNA is TGTGCCAGCAGCTTAAACGGGGGCTCACCCCTCCACTTT.

The genes are TRBV28 and TRBJ2-5, with no clear D. Germline lookup yields CDR1 MDHEN and CDR2 SYDVKM. The CDR3 is 12 amino acids. Trimming took off 3 bases at V and 2 bases at J, with 4 bases between the two ends. The CDR3 reads CASSFSQETQYF. CDR3 coding DNA: TGTGCCAGCAGTTTTTCGCAAGAGACCCAGTACTTC.